This TCR beta chain came from a study of T cell responses to AZD1222 COVID-19 vaccine. This CDR3 is built from 14 residues. The germline V gene has CDR1 SGHDT and CDR2 YYEEEE. V shed 1 base and J shed 0 bases, with 6 bases lying between them. Assay used: immunoSEQ multiplex PCR; TCRdb lists only in-frame clones, some missing. Among about 150,000 clones listed, approximately 90% were seen once. The TCR comes from an adult in good health. This chain joins TRBV5-6 and TRBJ2-3; D unclear. The sequences come from peripheral blood, collected on day 0 of AZD1222 vaccination. DNA of the CDR3: TGTGCCAGCAGCTTGTTAGGTAGCACAGATACGCAGTATTTT. Its translation is CASSLLGSTDTQYF. Variable domain in full (rest from reference TRBV5-6 and TRBJ2-3): DAGVTQSPTHLIKTRGQQVTLRCSPKSGHDTVSWYQQALGQGPQFIFQYYEEEERQRGNFPDRFSGHQFPNYSSELNVNALLLGDSALYLCASSLLGSTDTQYFGPGTRLTVL.